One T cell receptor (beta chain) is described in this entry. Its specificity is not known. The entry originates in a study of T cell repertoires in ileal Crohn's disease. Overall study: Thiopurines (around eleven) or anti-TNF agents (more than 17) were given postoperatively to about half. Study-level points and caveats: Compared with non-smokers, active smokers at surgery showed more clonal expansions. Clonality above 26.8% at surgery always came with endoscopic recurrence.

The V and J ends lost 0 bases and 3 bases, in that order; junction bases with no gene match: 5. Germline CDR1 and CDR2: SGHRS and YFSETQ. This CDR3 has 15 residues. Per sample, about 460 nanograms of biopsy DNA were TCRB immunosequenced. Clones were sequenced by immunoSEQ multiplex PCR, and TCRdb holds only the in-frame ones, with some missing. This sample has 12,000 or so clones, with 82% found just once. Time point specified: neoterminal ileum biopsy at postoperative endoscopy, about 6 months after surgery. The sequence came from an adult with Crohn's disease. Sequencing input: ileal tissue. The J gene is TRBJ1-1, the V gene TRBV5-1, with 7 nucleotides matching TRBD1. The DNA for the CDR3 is TGCGCCAGCAGCTTGGATCCAGGGGGAGACACTGAAGCTTTCTTT. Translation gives CASSLDPGGDTEAFF.